Below are 32 T cell receptor beta chains sequenced from a single sample in a study of blood T cells in healthy people across ages. With a J-beta primer mix and a sample-barcoded 5' primer, a second PCR ran about 6 to 11 cycles. TCRdb ran MiXCR on the 5' RACE reads and lists one entry per CDR3 protein. The sample has approximately 690,000 distinct CDR3 sequences; around 38% are singletons. The sequenced sample consisted of blood. The receptors derive from a man at least 80 years old in good health.

This clonotype was seen a handful of times. The chain uses TRBV4-2 and TRBJ2-7; 8 nucleotides agree with TRBD2. The germline V gene encodes CDR1 LGHNA and CDR2 YNFKEQ. The trim removed 4 bases at V and 0 bases at J, leaving 5 bases unmatched. This CDR3 spans 15 amino acids. CDR3 sequence: CASSRRGESSYEQYF. The CDR3 DNA is TGTGCCAGCAGCCGGCGGGGGGAAAGCTCCTACGAGCAGTACTTC.

V usage is TRBV9 and J usage is TRBJ1-3; D unresolved. The germline V and J ends were trimmed by 7 bases and 1 base, with 6 bases remaining between them. Germline V gives CDR1 SGDLS, CDR2 YYNGEE. The CDR3 totals 12 residues. CDR3 nucleotides: TGTGCCAGCGGTTCTTCTGGAAACACCATATATTTT. It specifies CASGSSGNTIYF.

The V and J genes are TRBV6-2 or TRBV6-3 and TRBJ2-1, with 9 nucleotides matching TRBD1. Germline loops: CDR1 MNHEY, CDR2 SVGEGT. This CDR3 has 16 residues. V dropped 6 bases and J dropped 2; count of bases not matched to a gene: 8. The CDR3: CASRKRTGVTYNEQFF. CDR3 DNA: TGTGCCAGCAGGAAAAGGACAGGGGTAACCTACAATGAGCAGTTCTTC.

This chain connects TRBV6-4 to TRBJ2-3, with D maybe TRBD1 (5 bases). V was shortened by 5 bases and J by 0 bases, with 21 bases between the two germline ends. CDR1 and CDR2 (germline): MRHNA, SNTAGT. The CDR3 has 18 amino acids. The CDR3 spells CASSTDRLTGASTDTQYF. CDR3 nucleotides: TGTGCCAGCAGTACTGATCGATTGACTGGGGCTAGCACAGATACGCAGTATTTT.

This chain uses TRBV25-1 with TRBJ2-2; TRBD1 matches at 8 bases. The CDR3 has 17 amino acids. V lost 5 bases, J lost 4 bases, and 12 bases stayed unmatched. From germline, CDR1 is MGHDK and CDR2 SYGVNS. CDR3 amino acids: CASSRSAHRGSTGELFF. The CDR3 DNA reads TGTGCCAGCAGTAGATCGGCACACAGGGGGAGCACCGGGGAGCTGTTTTTT.

The chain has TRBV7-2 and TRBJ1-2; no firm D call. Germline values: CDR1 SGHTA, CDR2 FQGNSA. This CDR3 is 13 amino acids long. V lost 4 bases, J lost 7 bases, and 13 bases lay in between. CDR3: CASSSVSSFGYTF. The CDR3 coding sequence is TGTGCCAGCAGCTCCGTCAGTTCATTTGGCTACACCTTC.

V usage is TRBV28 and J usage is TRBJ2-1; no clear D gene. CDR1 is MDHEN and CDR2 is SYDVKM in the germline V gene. The CDR3 contains 12 residues. V was trimmed by 7 bases and J by 11 bases, leaving 15 bases between them. The CDR3 DNA follows: TGTGCCAGCAATTCTCCGCCCAACCAGCAGTTCTTC. Translating it yields CASNSPPNQQFF.

This rearrangement joins TRBV20-1 to TRBJ2-2; D is perhaps TRBD1 (6 bases). V lost 6 bases, J lost 7 bases, and 21 bases lay in between. Per the germline V gene, CDR1 is DFQATT and CDR2 is SNEGSKA (reference sequence). The CDR3 spans 15 residues. The CDR3 region is CSASGGGPEIGELFF. The CDR3 nucleotides are TGCAGTGCGTCGGGTGGGGGCCCGGAAATCGGGGAGCTGTTTTTT.

The rearrangement uses TRBV20-1 and TRBJ2-2; D is unclear. The CDR3 sequence is 13 residues long. CDR1 DFQATT and CDR2 SNEGSKA come from the germline V gene (reference sequence). Trimming shortened V by 2 bases and J by 0 bases, and 4 bases separated the two germline ends. The CDR3 spells CSARRTNTGELFF. For the CDR3, the DNA is TGCAGTGCTAGACGGACGAACACCGGGGAGCTGTTTTTT.

The chain joins TRBV20-1 to TRBJ1-2; 7 bases are shared with TRBD1. Germline V lookup: CDR1 DFQATT, CDR2 SNEGSKA (reference sequence). CDR3 size: 12 residues. V gave up 2 bases and J gave up 9 bases; unmatched junction bases: 6. CDR3 bases: TGCAGTGCTAGACCTGAGACAGGGAGCTACACCTTC. Translating it yields CSARPETGSYTF.

This clonotype was counted at least ten times. This chain links TRBV5-1 with TRBJ2-1, with D unresolved. CDR1 is SGHRS, CDR2 YFSETQ, per germline. The V and J ends lost 2 bases and 2 bases respectively, with 14 bases between them. The CDR3 spans 16 residues. The CDR3 reads CASSFLGGATYNEQFF. Written as DNA, the CDR3 is TGCGCCAGCAGCTTTCTCGGCGGAGCGACCTACAATGAGCAGTTCTTC.

This chain connects TRBV5-1 to TRBJ2-3, with a possible D match to TRBD2 (6 bases). Germline lookup yields CDR1 SGHRS and CDR2 YFSETQ. This CDR3 region has 14 residues. V lost 1 base and J lost 4, with 10 bases in between. CDR3 sequence: CASSLSGGPDTQYF. Written as DNA, the CDR3 is TGCGCCAGCAGCTTGTCCGGGGGACCAGATACGCAGTATTTT.

As concerns this clonotype: This may come from a read error, since a much larger clone is one base off. V and J are TRBV5-1 and TRBJ2-1; D possibly corresponds to TRBD2 (6 bases). The V gene's germline CDR1 is SGHRS and CDR2 YFSETQ. The CDR3 contains 14 residues. CDR3 sequence reads: CASCLEGSNNEQFF. The CDR3 nucleotides are TGCGCCAGCTGCTTGGAGGGCAGCAACAATGAGCAGTTCTTC.

The chain joins TRBV6-5 to TRBJ2-5; 8 nucleotides match TRBD1. Germline trimming cut 4 bases from V and 5 bases from J; bases unmatched to any gene: 9. Germline loops: CDR1 MNHEY, CDR2 SVGAGI. There are 15 residues in the CDR3. CDR3 nucleotide sequence: TGTGCCAGCAGTTCCGATCGACAGGGGCGGGAGACCCAGTACTTC. Its protein product is CASSSDRQGRETQYF.

The V and J genes are TRBV5-1 and TRBJ2-7; 9 nucleotides align to TRBD1. V lost 4 bases, J lost 7 bases, and 12 bases stayed unmatched. The CDR3 is 15 residues long. Germline V gives CDR1 SGHRS, CDR2 YFSETQ. The CDR3 is CASSASGQGGREQYF. The CDR3 DNA sequence: TGCGCCAGCAGCGCCTCGGGACAGGGAGGTAGGGAGCAGTACTTC.

This clonotype was seen many times. The J gene is TRBJ2-5, the V gene TRBV11-2; no definite D call. CDR3 length: 15 amino acids. Trimming took 5 bases from V and 3 from J, leaving 16 bases between them. Germline CDR1 SGHAT, CDR2 FQNNGV. CDR3 coding DNA: TGTGCCAGCAGCCCAATCCTACGCTCCGAAGAGACCCAGTACTTC. Its translation is CASSPILRSEETQYF.

This clonotype has more than one count but fewer than ten. The rearrangement joins TRBV20-1 to TRBJ2-7; D is unclear. This CDR3 is 12 amino acids long. Germline assignment: CDR1 DFQATT and CDR2 SNEGSKA (reference sequence). The germline V and J ends were trimmed by 1 base and 2 bases, with 6 bases remaining between them. The CDR3 reads CSARGFTYEQYF. CDR3 nucleotides: TGCAGTGCTAGAGGGTTTACCTACGAGCAGTACTTC.

This clonotype was recorded many times. The rearrangement uses TRBV7-2 and TRBJ1-1, with D tentatively TRBD1 (5 bases). CDR3 length: 15 residues. The V and J ends lost 5 bases and 7 bases respectively, with 20 bases between them. The V gene's germline CDR1 is SGHTA and CDR2 FQGNSA. This chain's CDR3 is CASSPRVRGEGEAFF. The CDR3, as DNA: TGTGCCAGCAGCCCGCGTGTGAGGGGTGAGGGTGAAGCTTTCTTT.

The rearrangement uses TRBV24-1 and TRBJ2-5; a weak D match, TRBD1 (6 bases). The CDR3 runs to 14 residues. Germline CDR1 reads KGHDR; CDR2 reads SFDVKD. V was pared by 3 bases and J by 4 bases, with 11 bases between. The CDR3 DNA follows: TGTGCCACCAGTGATCTACAGGGTCGAGAGACCCAGTACTTC. This encodes CATSDLQGRETQYF.

This clonotype was seen more than once but under ten times. V gene TRBV15 combines with J gene TRBJ2-7, with 7 bases that match TRBD1. The CDR3 covers 17 residues. Germline V gene data show CDR1 as LNHNV and CDR2 as YYDKDF (reference sequence). The trim removed 0 bases at V and 2 bases at J, leaving 10 bases unmatched. CDR3 DNA: TGTGCCACCAGCAGAGAGGGGTTGACAGGGACCCCCTACGAGCAGTACTTC. Protein product: CATSREGLTGTPYEQYF.

This clonotype showed up just a few times. V gene TRBV6-2 or TRBV6-3 combines with J gene TRBJ2-5; no clear D gene. The CDR3 runs to 13 residues. V lost 6 bases to trimming and J lost 7 bases, with 15 bases between them. Germline lookup yields CDR1 MNHEY and CDR2 SVGEGT. The DNA of the CDR3 is TGTGCCAGCAGACTCTCCCCCGAAGGGACCCAGTACTTC. This gives the protein CASRLSPEGTQYF.

This clonotype has only a few counts. A junction end diverges from the germline sequence, so it may reflect a read error. This chain connects TRBV27 to TRBJ2-5; D might be TRBD1 or TRBD2, each matching 5 bases. The tail of the sequence fits TRBJ2-7 better, so the J call may be wrong. Germline V gives CDR1 MNHEY, CDR2 SMNVEV (reference sequence). The CDR3 consists of 13 residues. The DNA for the CDR3 is TGTACCAGCAGTTTATCTGGGGGCTACGAGCAGTACTTC. It specifies CTSSLSGGYEQYF.

With regard to this clonotype: In this CDR3 the conserved last residue, phenylalanine or tryptophan, is missing, so a read error is likely. CDR3 protein: CATSDSGPYKDEQYL. DNA of the CDR3: TGTGCCACCAGTGATTCGGGCCCGTATAAAGATGAGCAGTACTTA. The rearrangement links TRBV24-1 to TRBJ2-7; the D is unclear. CDR1 KGHDR and CDR2 SFDVKD come from the germline V gene. The V gene lost 2 bases and the J gene lost 7 bases, with 17 bases spanning the gap. The CDR3 totals 15 residues.

This clonotype was observed a handful of times. This chain connects TRBV4-3 to TRBJ2-5; D is possibly TRBD1 (6 bases). V was trimmed by 2 bases and J by 2 bases, leaving 15 bases between them. CDR3 length: 16 residues. The germline CDR1 and CDR2 sequences are LGHNA and YSLEER. CDR3 loop: CASSQWGTSEQETQYF. The CDR3 coding sequence is TGCGCCAGCAGCCAATGGGGGACATCAGAACAAGAGACCCAGTACTTC.

The chain uses TRBV28 and TRBJ2-1; perhaps TRBD1 as D (5 bases). There are 14 residues in the CDR3. Germline CDR1 is MDHEN and CDR2 is SYDVKM. Trimming stripped 2 bases from V and 9 bases from J, with 14 bases between. The DNA of the CDR3 is TGTGCCAGCAGTTTAGGCATACGGCAGGGTGAGCAGTTCTTC. Translated, it gives CASSLGIRQGEQFF.

The chain joins TRBV29-1 to TRBJ2-5; D is undetermined. The CDR3 loop spans 11 amino acids. Germline V gene data show CDR1 as SQVTM and CDR2 as ANQGSEA. Trimming pared 4 bases from V and 11 bases from J, leaving 14 bases between. The DNA of the CDR3 is TGCAGCGTTGGAAGGTACAATGAGCAGTACTTC. Translating it yields CSVGRYNEQYF.

The sample holds a few counts of this clonotype. Possible read error: a much larger clone is one base away. This rearrangement joins TRBV9 to TRBJ2-4, with 9 bases matching TRBD2. The DNA matches TRBJ2-7 better at its end, which makes the J call doubtful. From germline, CDR1 is SGDLS and CDR2 YYNGEE. The CDR3 is 14 residues long. Here the CDR3 DNA reads TGTGCCGGCAGCGTAGGCGGGAGGGACAACGAGCAGTACTTC. This translates into CAGSVGGRDNEQYF.

The chain carries TRBV12-3 or TRBV12-4 and TRBJ2-3; D may match TRBD1 or TRBD2 (6 bases each). This CDR3 has 14 residues. Deletions cut 8 bases from V and 4 bases from J, with 16 bases between. CDR3 amino acids: CASRVEEGADTQYF. CDR3 coding DNA: TGTGCCAGCCGCGTCGAGGAGGGGGCAGATACGCAGTATTTT.

V is TRBV27 and J is TRBJ2-5, with TRBD1 matching over 7 bases. Germline values: CDR1 MNHEY, CDR2 SMNVEV (reference sequence). The junction had 12 bases not matched to a gene; V was cut back by 0 bases and J by 5 bases. The CDR3 totals 17 residues. The CDR3 is CASSLSRGTETSETQYF. In DNA, the CDR3 is TGTGCCAGCAGTTTATCGAGGGGGACAGAGACCTCGGAGACCCAGTACTTC.

This chain links TRBV6-1 with TRBJ2-3, with 7 bases matching TRBD2. The CDR3 consists of 17 residues. V trimming: 1 base; J trimming: 0 bases; junction bases outside the gene matches: 7. Germline V gene sequence: CDR1 MNHNS, CDR2 SASEGT. The CDR3 loop reads CASSEVSGATSTDTQYF. CDR3 DNA sequence: TGTGCCAGCAGTGAAGTAAGCGGGGCGACTAGCACAGATACGCAGTATTTT.

This clonotype showed up many times. This sequence joins TRBV7-2 and TRBJ2-6, with TRBD1 matching 10 bases. Losses at the gene ends were 5 bases for V and 2 bases for J; bases not matched to a gene: 3. The CDR3 is made up of 16 amino acids. The germline V gene encodes CDR1 SGHTA and CDR2 FQGNSA. The CDR3 loop reads CASSQTGGAGANVLTF. CDR3 coding DNA: TGTGCCAGCAGCCAGACAGGGGGCGCTGGGGCCAACGTCCTGACTTTC. The full variable domain, with the rest looked up from reference TRBV7-2 and TRBJ2-6, is GAGVSQSPSNKVTEKGKDVELRCDPISGHTALYWYRQSLGQGLEFLIYFQGNSAPDKSGLPSDRFSAERTGGSVSTLTIQRTQQEDSAVYLCASSQTGGAGANVLTFGAGSRLTVL.

The chain employs TRBV29-1 and TRBJ1-1; 9 nucleotides align to TRBD1. This CDR3 has 11 amino acids. With 6 bases clipped from V and 11 bases from J, the junction kept 7 bases outside the gene matches. CDR1 is SQVTM and CDR2 is ANQGSEA in the germline V gene. This CDR3 is CSVDRGVEAFF. The CDR3 DNA sequence: TGCAGCGTGGACAGGGGTGTGGAGGCTTTCTTT.